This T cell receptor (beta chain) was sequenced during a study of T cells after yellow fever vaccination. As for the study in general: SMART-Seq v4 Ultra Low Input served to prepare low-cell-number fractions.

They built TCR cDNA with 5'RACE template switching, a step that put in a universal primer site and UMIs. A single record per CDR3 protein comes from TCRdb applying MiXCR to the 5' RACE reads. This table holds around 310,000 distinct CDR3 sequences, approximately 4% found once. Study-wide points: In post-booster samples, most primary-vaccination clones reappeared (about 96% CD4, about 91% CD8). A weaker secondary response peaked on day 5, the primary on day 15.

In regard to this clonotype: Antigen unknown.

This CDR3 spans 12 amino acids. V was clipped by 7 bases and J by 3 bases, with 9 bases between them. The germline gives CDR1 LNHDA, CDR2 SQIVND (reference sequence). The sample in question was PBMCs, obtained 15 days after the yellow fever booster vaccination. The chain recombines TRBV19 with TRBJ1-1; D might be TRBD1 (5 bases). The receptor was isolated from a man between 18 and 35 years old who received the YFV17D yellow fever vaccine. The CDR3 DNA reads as TGTGCCAGTATAGAAGGGGACACTGAAGCTTTCTTT. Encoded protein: CASIEGDTEAFF. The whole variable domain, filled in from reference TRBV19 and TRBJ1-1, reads DGGITQSPKYLFRKEGQNVTLSCEQNLNHDAMYWYRQDPGQGLRLIYYSQIVNDFQKGDIAEGYSVSREKKESFPLTVTSAQKNPTAFYLCASIEGDTEAFFGQGTRLTVV.